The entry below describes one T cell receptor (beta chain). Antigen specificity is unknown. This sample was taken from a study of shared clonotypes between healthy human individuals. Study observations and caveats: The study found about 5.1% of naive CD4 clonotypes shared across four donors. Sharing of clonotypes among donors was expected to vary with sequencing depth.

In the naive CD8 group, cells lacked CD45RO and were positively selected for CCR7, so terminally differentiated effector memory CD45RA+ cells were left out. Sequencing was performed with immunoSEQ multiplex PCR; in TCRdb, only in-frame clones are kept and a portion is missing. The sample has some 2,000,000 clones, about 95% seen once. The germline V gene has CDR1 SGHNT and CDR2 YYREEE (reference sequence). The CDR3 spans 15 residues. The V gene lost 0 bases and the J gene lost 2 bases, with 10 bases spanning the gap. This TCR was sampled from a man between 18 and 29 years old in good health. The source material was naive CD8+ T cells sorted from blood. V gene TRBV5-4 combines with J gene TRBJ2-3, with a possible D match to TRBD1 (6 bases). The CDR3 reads CASSLGTVLTDTQYF. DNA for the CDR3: TGTGCCAGCAGCTTGGGGACAGTCCTCACAGATACGCAGTATTTT.